This T cell receptor beta chain was profiled in a study of CD8 T cells in Susac syndrome. Study-level results: It was acknowledged by the study that relatively few individuals were included in its TCR sequencing and HLA analysis.

As regards this clonotype: Its target is unknown.

Sequencing of TCR beta was performed on blood CD8+ and CD4+ T cells. Negative isolation was applied to CD8+ and CD4+ T cells, and FACS enrichment was applied to TEMRA cells. An amount of RNA that ranged from roughly 0.45 to 1 ug was reverse transcribed with random hexamers. Amplification of the TCR beta CDR3 was carried out by immunoSEQ multiplex PCR, which spanned a total of 54 Vbeta and 13 Jbeta segments. TCRdb passed the immunoSEQ multiplex PCR reads through MiXCR, listing each CDR3 protein once. Of some 110,000 distinct CDR3 sequences in the sample, approximately 95% were seen once. After removal of 4 bases from V and 0 bases from J, the junction contained 6 bases not matched to a gene. Germline CDR1 reads MNHEY; CDR2 reads SVGAGI. This CDR3 is built from 15 residues.

The sample was CD8+ T cells from PBMCs. This chain uses TRBV6-5 with TRBJ2-7, with 7 bases identical to TRBD1. The TCR originated in a human donor with multiple sclerosis. The chain's CDR3 is CASSSPRQGSYEQYF. CDR3 in DNA: TGTGCCAGCAGTTCGCCCCGACAGGGCTCCTACGAGCAGTACTTC.